This TCR beta chain was identified during a study of blood T cell repertoires in COVID-19. About the study: The origin of the acute and convalescent COVID-19 samples was the United States, Italy and Spain. From T cells, B-cell-depleted T cells, or PBMCs came the material, which was cDNA or gDNA.

Trimming took off 3 bases at V and 10 bases at J, with 7 bases between the two ends. This CDR3 has 11 residues. CDR1 is PRHDT, CDR2 FYEKMQ, per germline (reference sequence). Study processing details: Estimated nucleated cell counts came from reference gene primer amplification. Clones were read by immunoSEQ multiplex PCR, and TCRdb kept only the in-frame ones, dropping some. From that table come the V and J calls and clone size; the DNA was used to work out D and trimming. The sample records 250,000 to 300,000 clones, approximately 83% being singletons. This TCR was sampled from a woman in her 70s with acute or convalescent COVID-19. The sequenced material came from peripheral blood. The rearrangement links TRBV13 to TRBJ2-1; unclear D gene. The CDR3 loop is CASSFSQEQFF. The CDR3 DNA reads as TGTGCCAGCAGCTTCTCCCAGGAGCAGTTCTTC.